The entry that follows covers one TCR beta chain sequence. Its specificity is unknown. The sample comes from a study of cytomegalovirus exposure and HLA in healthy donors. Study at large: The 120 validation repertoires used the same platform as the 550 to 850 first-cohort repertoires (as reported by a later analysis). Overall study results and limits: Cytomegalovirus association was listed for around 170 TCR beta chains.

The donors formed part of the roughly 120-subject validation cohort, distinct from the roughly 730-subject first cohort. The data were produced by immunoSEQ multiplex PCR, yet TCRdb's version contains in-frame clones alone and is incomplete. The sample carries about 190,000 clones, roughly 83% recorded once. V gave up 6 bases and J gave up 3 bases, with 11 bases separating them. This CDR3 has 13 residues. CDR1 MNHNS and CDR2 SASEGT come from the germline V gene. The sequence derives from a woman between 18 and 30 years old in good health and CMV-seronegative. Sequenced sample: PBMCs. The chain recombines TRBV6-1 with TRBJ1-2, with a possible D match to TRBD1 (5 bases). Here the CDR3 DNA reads TGTGCCAGCAGCGTACGGGGGTACTATGGCTACACCTTC. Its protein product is CASSVRGYYGYTF.